This TCR beta chain was observed in a study of CD8 T cells in ankylosing spondylitis. This clonotype was seen repeatedly, ten times or more. MiXCR was run by TCRdb on the 5' RACE reads, yielding one entry per CDR3 protein. The table has tens of thousands of distinct CDR3 sequences, roughly 6.8% seen once; the top ten hold roughly a tenth. The germline V gene has CDR1 SNHLY and CDR2 FYNNEI. The CDR3 extends over 14 amino acids. Trimming shortened V by 3 bases and J by 5 bases, and 12 bases separated the two germline ends. The receptor was isolated from a male donor with ankylosing spondylitis or in good health (not recorded which). V is TRBV2 and J is TRBJ2-3, with D possibly being TRBD2 (6 bases). Sample: blood, either unsorted or a sorted T cell fraction (not recorded which). CDR3 sequence (DNA): TGTGCCAGCAGTGATTATGCGGGAATAGATACGCAGTATTTT. Translated: CASSDYAGIDTQYF. Combining the CDR3 with reference TRBV2 and TRBJ2-3 gives the whole variable domain EPEVTQTPSHQVTQMGQEVILRCVPISNHLYFYWYRQILGQKVEFLVSFYNNEISEKSEIFDDQFSVERPDGSNFTLKIRSTKLEDSAMYFCASSDYAGIDTQYFGPGTRLTVL.